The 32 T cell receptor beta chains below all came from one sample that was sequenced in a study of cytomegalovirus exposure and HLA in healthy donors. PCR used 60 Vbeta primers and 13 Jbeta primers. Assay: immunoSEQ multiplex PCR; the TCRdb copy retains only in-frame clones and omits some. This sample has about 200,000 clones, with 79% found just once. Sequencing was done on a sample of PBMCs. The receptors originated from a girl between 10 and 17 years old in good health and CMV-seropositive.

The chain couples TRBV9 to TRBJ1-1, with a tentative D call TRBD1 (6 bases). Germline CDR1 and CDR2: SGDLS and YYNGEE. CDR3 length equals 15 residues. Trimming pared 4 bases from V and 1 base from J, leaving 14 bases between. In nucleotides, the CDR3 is TGTGCCAGCAGCCCTCCGACAGGATCGAACACTGAAGCTTTCTTT. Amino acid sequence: CASSPPTGSNTEAFF. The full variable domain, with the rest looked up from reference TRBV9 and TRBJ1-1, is DSGVTQTPKHLITATGQRVTLRCSPRSGDLSVYWYQQSLDQGLQFLIQYYNGEERAKGNILERFSAQQFPDLHSELNLSSLELGDSALYFCASSPPTGSNTEAFFGQGTRLTVV.

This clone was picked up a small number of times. The CDR3 is CASSLGQSTGELFF. The CDR3 bases are TGTGCCAGCAGCTTGGGCCAGTCGACCGGGGAGCTGTTTTTT. This chain links TRBV11-2 with TRBJ2-2; no firm D call. CDR3 length: 14 residues. CDR1 and CDR2 from the germline V gene are SGHAT and FQNNGV. V was cut by 3 bases and J by 5 bases, with 10 bases left in between.

Written as DNA, the CDR3 is TGTGCCAGCAGACCAAGTCTAGCGGGGGACGGGGAGCAGTACTTC. As protein: CASRPSLAGDGEQYF. The chain combines TRBV6-5 with TRBJ2-7, with TRBD2 identical over 10 bases. The CDR3 spans 15 residues. Per germline, CDR1 MNHEY and CDR2 SVGAGI. V dropped 6 bases and J dropped 7; count of bases not matched to a gene: 12.

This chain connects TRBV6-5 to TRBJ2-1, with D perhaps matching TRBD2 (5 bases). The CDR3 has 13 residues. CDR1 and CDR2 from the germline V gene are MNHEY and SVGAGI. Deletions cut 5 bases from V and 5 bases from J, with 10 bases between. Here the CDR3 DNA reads TGTGCCAGCAGTGGACTGATGCACAATGAGCAGTTCTTC. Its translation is CASSGLMHNEQFF.

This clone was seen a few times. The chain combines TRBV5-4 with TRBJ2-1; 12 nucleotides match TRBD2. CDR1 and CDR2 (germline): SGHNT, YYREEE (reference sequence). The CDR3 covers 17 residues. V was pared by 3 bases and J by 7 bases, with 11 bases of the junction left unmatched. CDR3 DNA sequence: TGTGCCAGCAGCTCACGACTAGCGGGGGTAAGCTTGAATGAGCAGTTCTTC. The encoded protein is CASSSRLAGVSLNEQFF.

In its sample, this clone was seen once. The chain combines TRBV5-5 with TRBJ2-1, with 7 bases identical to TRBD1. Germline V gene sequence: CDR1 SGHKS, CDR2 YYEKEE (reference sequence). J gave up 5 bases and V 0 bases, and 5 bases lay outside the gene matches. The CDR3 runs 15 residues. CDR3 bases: TGTGCCAGCAGCTTGGCCCGTCAGGGGGACAATGAGCAGTTCTTC. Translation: CASSLARQGDNEQFF. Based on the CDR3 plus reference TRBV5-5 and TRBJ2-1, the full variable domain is DAGVTQSPTHLIKTRGQQVTLRCSPISGHKSVSWYQQVLGQGPQFIFQYYEKEERGRGNFPDRFSARQFPNYSSELNVNALLLGDSALYLCASSLARQGDNEQFFGPGTRLTVL.

The CDR3 spells CASSGNGNNSPLHF. In DNA form, the CDR3 reads TGCGCCAGCAGCGGGAACGGGAATAATTCACCCCTCCACTTT. The gene calls are TRBV4-3 and TRBJ1-6; D uncertain. Per germline, CDR1 LGHNA and CDR2 YSLEER. Trimming stripped 5 bases from V and 5 bases from J, with 10 bases between. The CDR3 totals 14 residues.

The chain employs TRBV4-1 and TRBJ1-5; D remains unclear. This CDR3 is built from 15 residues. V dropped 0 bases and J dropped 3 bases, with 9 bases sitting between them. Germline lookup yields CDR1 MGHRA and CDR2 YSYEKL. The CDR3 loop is CASSQEPGLNQPQHF. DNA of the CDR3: TGCGCCAGCAGCCAAGAACCTGGGCTCAATCAGCCCCAGCATTTT.

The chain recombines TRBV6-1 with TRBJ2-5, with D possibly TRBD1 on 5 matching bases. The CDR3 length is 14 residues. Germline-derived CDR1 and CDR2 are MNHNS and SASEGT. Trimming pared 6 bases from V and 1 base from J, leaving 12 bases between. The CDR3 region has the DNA TGTGCCAGCAGCAAGGACACCATCCAAGAGACCCAGTACTTC. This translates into CASSKDTIQETQYF.

Written as DNA, the CDR3 is TGTGCCAGCAGCTTGAAGTGGCGGGGGGGCTACAATGAGCAGTTCTTC. It yields the protein CASSLKWRGGYNEQFF. J is TRBJ2-1 and V is TRBV5-6, with 9 bases aligning to TRBD2. Unmatched junction bases numbered 5, after V lost 1 base and J lost 3 bases. In germline, CDR1 is SGHDT, CDR2 YYEEEE. This CDR3 is 16 amino acids long.

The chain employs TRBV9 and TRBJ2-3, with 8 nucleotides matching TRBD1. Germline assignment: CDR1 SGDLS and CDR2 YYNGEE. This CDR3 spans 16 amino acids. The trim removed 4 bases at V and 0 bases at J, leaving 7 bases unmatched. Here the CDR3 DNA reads TGTGCCAGCAGCCCCTTGACAGGGGATAGCACAGATACGCAGTATTTT. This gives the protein CASSPLTGDSTDTQYF.

Here the CDR3 DNA reads TGCGCCAGCAGCTACGGACAGAGGTGGAACCAAGAGACCCAGTACTTC. It is translated as CASSYGQRWNQETQYF. This chain uses TRBV5-1 with TRBJ2-5, with D possibly being TRBD1 (6 bases). Germline V gene data show CDR1 as SGHRS and CDR2 as YFSETQ. The CDR3 consists of 16 residues. The V gene lost 3 bases and the J gene lost 0 bases, with 15 bases spanning the gap.

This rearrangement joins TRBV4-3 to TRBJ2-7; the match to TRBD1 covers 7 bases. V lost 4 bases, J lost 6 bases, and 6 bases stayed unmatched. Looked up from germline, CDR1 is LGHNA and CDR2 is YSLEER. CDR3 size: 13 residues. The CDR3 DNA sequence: TGCGCCAGCAGCCGTGACAGGGACGTCGAGCAGTACTTC. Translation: CASSRDRDVEQYF.

CDR3 loop: CASSATPGIGGAFF. CDR3 nucleotide sequence: TGTGCCAGCAGCGCAACACCAGGCATAGGTGGAGCTTTCTTT. The chain uses TRBV9 and TRBJ1-1, with no clear D. The CDR3 totals 14 residues. The V and J ends lost 3 bases and 10 bases respectively, with 19 bases between them. Germline lookup yields CDR1 SGDLS and CDR2 YYNGEE. The complete variable domain, with remaining parts taken from reference TRBV9 and TRBJ1-1, reads DSGVTQTPKHLITATGQRVTLRCSPRSGDLSVYWYQQSLDQGLQFLIQYYNGEERAKGNILERFSAQQFPDLHSELNLSSLELGDSALYFCASSATPGIGGAFFGQGTRLTVV.

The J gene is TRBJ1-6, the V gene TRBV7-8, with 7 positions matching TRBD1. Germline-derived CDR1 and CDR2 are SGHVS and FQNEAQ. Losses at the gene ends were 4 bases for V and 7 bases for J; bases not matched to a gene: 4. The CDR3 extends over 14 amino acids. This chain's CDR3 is CASSYSDRNSPLHF. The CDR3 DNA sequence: TGTGCCAGCAGCTACTCGGACAGGAATTCACCCCTCCACTTT.

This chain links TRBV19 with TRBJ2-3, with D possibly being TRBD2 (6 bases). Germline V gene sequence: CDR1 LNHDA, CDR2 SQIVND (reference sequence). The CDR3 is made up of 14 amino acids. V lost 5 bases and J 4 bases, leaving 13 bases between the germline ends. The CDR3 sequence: CASSLRLVSDTQYF. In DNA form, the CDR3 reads TGTGCCAGTAGTCTCCGACTAGTGTCAGATACGCAGTATTTT.

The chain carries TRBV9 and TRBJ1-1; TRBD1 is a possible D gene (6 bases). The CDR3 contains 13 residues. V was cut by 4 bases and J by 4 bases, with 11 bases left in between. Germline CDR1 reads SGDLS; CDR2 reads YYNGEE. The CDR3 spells CASSYEGVTEAFF. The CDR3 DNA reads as TGTGCCAGCAGCTATGAGGGGGTCACTGAAGCTTTCTTT.

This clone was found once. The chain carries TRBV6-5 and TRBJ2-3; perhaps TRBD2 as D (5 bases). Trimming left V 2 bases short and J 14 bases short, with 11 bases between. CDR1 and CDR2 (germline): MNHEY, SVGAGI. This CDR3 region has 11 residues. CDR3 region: CASSYEGLGYF. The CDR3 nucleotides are TGTGCCAGCAGTTACGAGGGTTTGGGGTATTTT.

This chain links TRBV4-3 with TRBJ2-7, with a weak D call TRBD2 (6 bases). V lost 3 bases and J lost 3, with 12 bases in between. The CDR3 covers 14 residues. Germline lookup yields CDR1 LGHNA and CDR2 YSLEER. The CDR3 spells CASSQGLAFYEQYF. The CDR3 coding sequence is TGCGCCAGCAGCCAGGGGCTAGCGTTCTACGAGCAGTACTTC.

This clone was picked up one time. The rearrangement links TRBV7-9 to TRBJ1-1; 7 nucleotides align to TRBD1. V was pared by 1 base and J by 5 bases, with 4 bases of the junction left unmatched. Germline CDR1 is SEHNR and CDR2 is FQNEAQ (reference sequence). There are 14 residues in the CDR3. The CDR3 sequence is CASSLEQGRTEAFF. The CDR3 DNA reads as TGTGCCAGCAGCTTAGAACAGGGGAGGACTGAAGCTTTCTTT. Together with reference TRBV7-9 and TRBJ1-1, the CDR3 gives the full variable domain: DTGVSQNPRHKITKRGQNVTFRCDPISEHNRLYWYRQTLGQGPEFLTYFQNEAQLEKSRLLSDRFSAERPKGSFSTLEIQRTEQGDSAMYLCASSLEQGRTEAFFGQGTRLTVV.

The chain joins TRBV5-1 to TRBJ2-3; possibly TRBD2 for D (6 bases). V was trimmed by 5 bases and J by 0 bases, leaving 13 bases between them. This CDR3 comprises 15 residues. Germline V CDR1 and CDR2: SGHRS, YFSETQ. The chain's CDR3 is CASRGTSLSTDTQYF. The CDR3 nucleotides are TGCGCCAGCAGGGGTACTAGCCTCAGCACAGATACGCAGTATTTT. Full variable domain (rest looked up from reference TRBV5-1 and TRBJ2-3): KAGVTQTPRYLIKTRGQQVTLSCSPISGHRSVSWYQQTPGQGLQFLFEYFSETQRNKGNFPGRFSGRQFSNSRSEMNVSTLELGDSALYLCASRGTSLSTDTQYFGPGTRLTVL.

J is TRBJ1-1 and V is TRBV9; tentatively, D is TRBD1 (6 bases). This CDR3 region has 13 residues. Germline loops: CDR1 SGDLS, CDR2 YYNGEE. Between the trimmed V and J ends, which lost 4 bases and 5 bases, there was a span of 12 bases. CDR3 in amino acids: CASSPDRRTEAFF. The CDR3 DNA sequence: TGTGCCAGCAGCCCGGACAGAAGGACTGAAGCTTTCTTT.

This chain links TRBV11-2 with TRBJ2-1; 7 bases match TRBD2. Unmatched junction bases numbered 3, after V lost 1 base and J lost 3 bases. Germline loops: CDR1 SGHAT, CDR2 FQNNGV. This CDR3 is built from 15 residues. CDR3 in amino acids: CASSLAAGDYNEQFF. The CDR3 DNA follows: TGTGCCAGCAGCTTAGCGGCGGGGGACTACAATGAGCAGTTCTTC.

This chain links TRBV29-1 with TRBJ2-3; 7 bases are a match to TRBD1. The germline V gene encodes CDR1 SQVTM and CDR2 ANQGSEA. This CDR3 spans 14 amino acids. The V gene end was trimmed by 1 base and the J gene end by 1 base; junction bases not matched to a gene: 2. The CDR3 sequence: CSVEGTGGTDTQYF. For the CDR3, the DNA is TGCAGCGTTGAAGGTACAGGGGGCACAGATACGCAGTATTTT.

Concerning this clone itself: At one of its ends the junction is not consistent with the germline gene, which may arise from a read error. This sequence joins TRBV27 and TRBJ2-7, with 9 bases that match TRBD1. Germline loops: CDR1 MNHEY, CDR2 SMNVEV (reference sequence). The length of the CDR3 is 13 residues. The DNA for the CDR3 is TGTGCCAGCAGTGCCTGGGACAGGGTGTCCCTGGACTTC. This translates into CASSAWDRVSLDF.

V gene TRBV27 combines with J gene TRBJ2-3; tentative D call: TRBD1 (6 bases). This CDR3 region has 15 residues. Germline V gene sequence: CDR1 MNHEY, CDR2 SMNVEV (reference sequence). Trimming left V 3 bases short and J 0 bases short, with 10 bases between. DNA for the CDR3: TGTGCCAGCAGTTTTCAGGGGATTAGCACAGATACGCAGTATTTT. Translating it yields CASSFQGISTDTQYF.

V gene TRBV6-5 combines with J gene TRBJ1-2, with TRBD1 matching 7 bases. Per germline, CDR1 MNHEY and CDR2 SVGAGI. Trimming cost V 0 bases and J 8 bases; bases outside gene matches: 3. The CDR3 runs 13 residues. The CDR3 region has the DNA TGTGCCAGCAGTTACTCAGGGGGCAGAGGCTACACCTTC. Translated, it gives CASSYSGGRGYTF.

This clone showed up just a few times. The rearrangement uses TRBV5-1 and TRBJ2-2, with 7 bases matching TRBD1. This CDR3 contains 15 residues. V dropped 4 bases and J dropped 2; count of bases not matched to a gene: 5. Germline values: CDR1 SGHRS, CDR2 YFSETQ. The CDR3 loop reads CASSTTGRNTGELFF. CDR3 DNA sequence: TGCGCCAGCAGCACGACAGGGCGAAACACCGGGGAGCTGTTTTTT.

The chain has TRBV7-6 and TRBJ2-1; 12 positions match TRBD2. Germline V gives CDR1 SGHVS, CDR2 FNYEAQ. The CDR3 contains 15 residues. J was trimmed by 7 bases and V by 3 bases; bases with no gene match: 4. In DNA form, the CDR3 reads TGTGCCAGCAGCTTGCGGACTAGCGGGGTGAATGAGCAGTTCTTC. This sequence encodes CASSLRTSGVNEQFF.

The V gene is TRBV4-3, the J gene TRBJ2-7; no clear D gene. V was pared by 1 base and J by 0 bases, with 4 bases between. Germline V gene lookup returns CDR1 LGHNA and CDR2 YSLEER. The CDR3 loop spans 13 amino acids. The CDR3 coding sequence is TGCGCCAGCAGCCAAGTCATCTCCTACGAGCAGTACTTC. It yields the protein CASSQVISYEQYF.

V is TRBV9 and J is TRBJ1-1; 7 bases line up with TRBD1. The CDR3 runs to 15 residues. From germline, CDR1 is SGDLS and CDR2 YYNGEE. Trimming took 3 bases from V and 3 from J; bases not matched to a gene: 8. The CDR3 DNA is TGTGCCAGCAGCGCCCGGGGACAGACTTACACTGAAGCTTTCTTT. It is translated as CASSARGQTYTEAFF.

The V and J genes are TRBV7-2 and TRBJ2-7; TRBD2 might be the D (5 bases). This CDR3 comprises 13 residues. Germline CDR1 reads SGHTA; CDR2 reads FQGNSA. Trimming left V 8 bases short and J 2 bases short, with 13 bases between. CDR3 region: CASSRFGAYEQYF. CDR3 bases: TGTGCCAGCTCACGTTTCGGGGCCTACGAGCAGTACTTC.